This T cell receptor beta chain was identified in a study of PD-L1 blockade in urothelial cancer. Sequencing was performed with immunoSEQ multiplex PCR; in TCRdb, only in-frame clones are kept and a portion is missing. The sample carries tens of thousands of clones, roughly 82% recorded once. The TCR originated in a man between 65 and 79 years old with urothelial cancer. Source: PBMCs, taken around atezolizumab (anti-PD-L1) treatment.

CDR3 bases: TGTGCCAGCAGTTACTCTCGCGGGACCAGCACAGATACGCAGTATTTT. It codes for CASSYSRGTSTDTQYF. This chain joins TRBV6-5 and TRBJ2-3; possibly TRBD2 for D (6 bases). V lost 0 bases and J 0 bases, leaving 10 bases between the germline ends. The CDR3 has 16 amino acids. Germline V gene lookup returns CDR1 MNHEY and CDR2 SVGAGI.